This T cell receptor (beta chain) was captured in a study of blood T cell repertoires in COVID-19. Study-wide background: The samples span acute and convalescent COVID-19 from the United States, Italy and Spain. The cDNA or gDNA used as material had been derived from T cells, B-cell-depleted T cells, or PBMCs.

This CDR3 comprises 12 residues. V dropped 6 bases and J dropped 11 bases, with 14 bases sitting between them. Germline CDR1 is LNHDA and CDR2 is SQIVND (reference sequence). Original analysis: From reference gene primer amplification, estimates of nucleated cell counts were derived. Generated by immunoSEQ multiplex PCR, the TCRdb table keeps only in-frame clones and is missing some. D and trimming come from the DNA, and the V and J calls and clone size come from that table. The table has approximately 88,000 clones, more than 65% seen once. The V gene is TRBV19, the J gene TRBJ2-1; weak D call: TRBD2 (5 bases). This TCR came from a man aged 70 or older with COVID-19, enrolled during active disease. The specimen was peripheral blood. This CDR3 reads CASSPEENQQFF. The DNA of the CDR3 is TGTGCCAGTAGCCCGGAGGAGAACCAGCAGTTCTTC.